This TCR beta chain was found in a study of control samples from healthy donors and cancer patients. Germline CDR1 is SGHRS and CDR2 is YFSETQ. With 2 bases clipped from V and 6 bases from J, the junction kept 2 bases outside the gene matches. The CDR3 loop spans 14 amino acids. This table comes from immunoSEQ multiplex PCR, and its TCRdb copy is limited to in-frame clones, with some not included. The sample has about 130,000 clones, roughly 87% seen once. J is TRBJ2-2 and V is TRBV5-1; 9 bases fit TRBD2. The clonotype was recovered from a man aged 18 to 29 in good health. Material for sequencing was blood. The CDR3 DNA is TGCGCCAGCAGCTTAGGACTAGCGCCCGGGGAGCTGTTTTTT. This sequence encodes CASSLGLAPGELFF. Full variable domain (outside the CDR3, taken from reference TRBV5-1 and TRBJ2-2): KAGVTQTPRYLIKTRGQQVTLSCSPISGHRSVSWYQQTPGQGLQFLFEYFSETQRNKGNFPGRFSGRQFSNSRSEMNVSTLELGDSALYLCASSLGLAPGELFFGEGSRLTVL.